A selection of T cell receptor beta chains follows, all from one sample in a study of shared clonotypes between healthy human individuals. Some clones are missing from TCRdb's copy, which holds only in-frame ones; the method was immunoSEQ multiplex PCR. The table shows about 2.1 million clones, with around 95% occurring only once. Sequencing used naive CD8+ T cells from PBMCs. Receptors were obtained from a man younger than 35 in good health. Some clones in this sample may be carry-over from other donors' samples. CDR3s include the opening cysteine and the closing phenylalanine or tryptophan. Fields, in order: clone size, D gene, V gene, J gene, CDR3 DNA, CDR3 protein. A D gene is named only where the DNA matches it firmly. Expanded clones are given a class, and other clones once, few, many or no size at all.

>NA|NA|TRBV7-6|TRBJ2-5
TGTGCCAGCAGCTTAATGCGGGAAGTGGTAGAGACCCAGTACTTC
CASSLMREVVETQYF
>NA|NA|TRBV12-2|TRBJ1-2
TGTGCAAGTCGCTCGAAAAGGACGTCGACGTTTAACTATGGCTACACCTTC
CASRSKRTSTFNYGYTF
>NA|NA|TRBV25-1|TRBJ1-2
TGTGCCACCTGGGGGGATGGCTACACCTTC
CATWGDGYTF
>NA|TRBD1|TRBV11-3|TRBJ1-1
TGTGCCAGCAGCTCCTTGGACAGGGGGCGATACACTGAAGCTTTCTTT
CASSSLDRGRYTEAFF
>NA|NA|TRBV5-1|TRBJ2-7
TGCGCCAGCAGCTTGCCCCAGTCAGTGTGGGAGTACTTC
CASSLPQSVWEYF
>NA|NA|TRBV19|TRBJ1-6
TGTGCCAGTAGTATTATCGCCCTTAATTCACCCCTCCACTTT
CASSIIALNSPLHF
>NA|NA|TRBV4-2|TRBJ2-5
TGTGCCAGCAGCCAAGTGGGCGGTAAAGAGACCCAGTACTTC
CASSQVGGKETQYF
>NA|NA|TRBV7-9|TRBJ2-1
TGTGCCATCCGCGACCAGGGGTCGATCCATGAGCAGTTCTTC
CAIRDQGSIHEQFF
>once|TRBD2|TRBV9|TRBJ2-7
TGTGCCAGCAGCCCCCAGCGGGAGGAATACGAGCAGTACTTC
CASSPQREEYEQYF
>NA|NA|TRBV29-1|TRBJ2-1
TGCAGCGTTGAAGATCGGTTCATCCAGGGGCCATTCTCCTACAATGAGCAGTTCTTC
CSVEDRFIQGPFSYNEQFF
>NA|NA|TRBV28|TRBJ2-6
TGTGCCAGCAGGGGTGGGGCCAACGTCCTGACTTTC
CASRGGANVLTF
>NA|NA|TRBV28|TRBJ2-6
TGTGCCAGCAGCCTCGGGACGACCCCCTCTGGGGCCAACGTCCTGACTTTC
CASSLGTTPSGANVLTF